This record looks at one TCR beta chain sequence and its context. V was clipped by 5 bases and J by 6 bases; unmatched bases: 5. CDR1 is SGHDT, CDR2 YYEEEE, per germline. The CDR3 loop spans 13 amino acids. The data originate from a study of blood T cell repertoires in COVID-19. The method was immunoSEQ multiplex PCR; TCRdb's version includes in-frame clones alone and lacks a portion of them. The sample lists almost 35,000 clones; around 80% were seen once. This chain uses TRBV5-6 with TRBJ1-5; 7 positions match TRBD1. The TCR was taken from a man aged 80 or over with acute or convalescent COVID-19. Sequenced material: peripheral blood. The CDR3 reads CASSEGAGQPQHF. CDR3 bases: TGTGCCAGCAGTGAGGGGGCAGGTCAGCCCCAGCATTTT.